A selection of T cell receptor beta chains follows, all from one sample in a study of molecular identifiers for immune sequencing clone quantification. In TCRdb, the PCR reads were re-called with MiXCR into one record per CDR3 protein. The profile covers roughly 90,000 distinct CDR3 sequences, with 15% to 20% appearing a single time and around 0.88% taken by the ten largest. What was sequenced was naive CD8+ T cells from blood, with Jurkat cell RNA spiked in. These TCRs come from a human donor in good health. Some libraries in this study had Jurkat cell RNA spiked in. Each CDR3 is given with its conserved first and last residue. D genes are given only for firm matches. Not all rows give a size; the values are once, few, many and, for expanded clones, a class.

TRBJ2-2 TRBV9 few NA CASSPTGLPVISNTGELFF TGTGCCAGCAGCCCCACGGGACTGCCGGTTATTTCGAACACCGGGGAGCTGTTTTTT
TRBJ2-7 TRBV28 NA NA CASSIHRVGLIYEQYF TGTGCCAGCAGTATCCACCGTGTGGGACTTATCTACGAGCAGTACTTC
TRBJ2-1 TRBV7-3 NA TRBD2 CASSLGEGLAYSEQFF TGTGCCAGCAGCTTGGGAGAGGGACTAGCCTACAGTGAGCAGTTCTTC
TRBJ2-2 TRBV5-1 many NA CASSLKPNTGELFF TGCGCCAGCAGCTTGAAGCCTAACACCGGGGAGCTGTTTTTT
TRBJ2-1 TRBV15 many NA CATSRDRSSYNEQFF TGTGCCACCAGCAGGGACCGAAGCTCCTACAATGAGCAGTTCTTC
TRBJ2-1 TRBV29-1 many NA CSVGLEAPFGEQFF TGCAGCGTTGGGCTGGAGGCACCGTTCGGTGAGCAGTTCTTC
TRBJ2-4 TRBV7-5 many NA CISVPEAGWRGVAKNIQYF NA
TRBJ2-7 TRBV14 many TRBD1 CASSQDRNRGYEQYF TGTGCCAGCAGCCAAGATCGGAACAGGGGCTACGAGCAGTACTTC
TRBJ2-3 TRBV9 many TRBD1 CASSNGQGGYTDTQYF TGTGCCAGCAGCAACGGACAGGGGGGTTATACAGATACGCAGTATTTT
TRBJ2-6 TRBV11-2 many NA CASSSSNRVAGANVLTF TGTGCCAGCAGCTCCAGTAACAGGGTGGCCGGGGCCAACGTCCTGACTTTC
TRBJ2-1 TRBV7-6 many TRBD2 CASSFPGLAGDEQFF TGTGCCAGCAGCTTCCCGGGACTAGCGGGAGATGAGCAGTTCTTC
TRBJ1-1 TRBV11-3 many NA CASRGQENTEAFF TGTGCCAGCAGGGGACAAGAGAACACTGAAGCTTTCTTT
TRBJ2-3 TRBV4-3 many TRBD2 CASSQEWSLAGVEDTQYF TGCGCCAGCAGCCAAGAATGGTCCCTAGCGGGAGTAGAAGATACGCAGTATTTT
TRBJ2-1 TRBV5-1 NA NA CASSLDLGPEQFF TGCGCCAGCAGTCTCGACCTTGGCCCTGAGCAGTTCTTC